The clone carrying this T cell receptor beta chain was recorded a few times. The antigen is not known. Time point of the sample: patch test 2, 6 weeks after DPC sensitization. The sample's treatment: therapeutic diphenylcyclopropenone sensitization with weekly scalp DPC. This record belongs to a study of human T cells and chemical hapten exposure. Study details: TCR yield per sample varied, mainly due to pooled library volumes.

A single record per CDR3 protein comes from TCRdb applying MiXCR to the RACE reads. The table shows about 50,000 distinct CDR3 sequences, with about 9.9% occurring only once. Regarding the study as a whole: Sensitizing to DPC left TCRs with a frequency above 1 in 1000 unaltered.

This CDR3 has 16 residues. From germline, CDR1 is SQVTM and CDR2 ANQGSEA. V lost 4 bases and J 4 bases, leaving 19 bases between the germline ends. The sample here was whole blood, taken in connection with sensitization to the hapten diphenylcyclopropenone (DPC). The J gene is TRBJ1-4, the V gene TRBV29-1, with D possibly being TRBD1 (5 bases). This receptor was obtained from a woman in her forties or fifties with alopecia areata. Some clones in this sample may be carry-over from other donors' samples. This chain's CDR3 is CSVVRYGGIVNEKLFF. The CDR3 DNA reads as TGCAGCGTTGTCCGCTACGGGGGGATAGTTAATGAAAAACTGTTTTTT. The full variable domain, rest sourced from reference TRBV29-1 and TRBJ1-4, is SAVISQKPSRDICQRGTSLTIQCQVDSQVTMMFWYRQQPGQSLTLIATANQGSEATYESGFVIDKFPISRPNLTFSTLTVSNMSPEDSSIYLCSVVRYGGIVNEKLFFGSGTQLSVL.